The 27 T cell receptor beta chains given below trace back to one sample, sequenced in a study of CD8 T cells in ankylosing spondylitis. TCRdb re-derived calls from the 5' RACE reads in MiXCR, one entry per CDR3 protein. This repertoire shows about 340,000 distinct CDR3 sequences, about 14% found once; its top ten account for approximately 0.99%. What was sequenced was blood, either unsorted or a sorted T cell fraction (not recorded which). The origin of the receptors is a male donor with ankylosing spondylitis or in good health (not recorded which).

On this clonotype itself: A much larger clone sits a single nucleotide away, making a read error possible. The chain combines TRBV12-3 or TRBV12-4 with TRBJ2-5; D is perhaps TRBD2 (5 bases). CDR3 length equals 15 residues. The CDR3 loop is CDSSSRPDLGETQYF. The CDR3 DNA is TGTGACAGCAGTTCCCGTCCGGACTTGGGGGAGACCCAGTACTTC.

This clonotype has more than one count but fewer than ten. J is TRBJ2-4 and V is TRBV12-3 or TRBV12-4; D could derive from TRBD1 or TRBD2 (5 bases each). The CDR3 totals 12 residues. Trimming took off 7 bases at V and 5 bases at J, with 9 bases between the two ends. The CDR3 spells CASTLGENIQYF. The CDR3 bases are TGTGCCAGCACTTTGGGGGAAAACATTCAGTACTTC.

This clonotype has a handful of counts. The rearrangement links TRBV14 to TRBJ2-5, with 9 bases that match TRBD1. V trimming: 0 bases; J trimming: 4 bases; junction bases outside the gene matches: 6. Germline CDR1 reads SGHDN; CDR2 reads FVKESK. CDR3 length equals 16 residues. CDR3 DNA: TGTGCCAGCAGCCAAGATCGGGACAGGGAGGGAGAGACCCAGTACTTC. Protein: CASSQDRDREGETQYF.

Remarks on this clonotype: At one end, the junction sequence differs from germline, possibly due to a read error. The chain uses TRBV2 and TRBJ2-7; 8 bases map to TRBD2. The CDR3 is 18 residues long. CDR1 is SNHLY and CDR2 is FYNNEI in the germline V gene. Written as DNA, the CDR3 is TGTGCCTGCAGTCCGGGGGTTATAGCGGGGTCCGGATCCTACGAGCAGTACTTC. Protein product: CACSPGVIAGSGSYEQYF.

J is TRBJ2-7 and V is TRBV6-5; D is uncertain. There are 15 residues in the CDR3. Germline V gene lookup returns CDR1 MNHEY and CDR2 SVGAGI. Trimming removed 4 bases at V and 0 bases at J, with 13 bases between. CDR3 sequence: CASSFGFPLSYEQYF. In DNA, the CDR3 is TGTGCCAGCAGTTTCGGCTTCCCCCTCTCCTACGAGCAGTACTTC.

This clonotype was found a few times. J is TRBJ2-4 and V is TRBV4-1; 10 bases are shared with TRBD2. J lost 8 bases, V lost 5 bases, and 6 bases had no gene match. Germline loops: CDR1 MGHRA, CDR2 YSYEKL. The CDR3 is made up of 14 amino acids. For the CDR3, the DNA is TGCGCCAGCAGCAGTTCTAGCGGGAGTGACATTCAGTACTTC. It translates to CASSSSSGSDIQYF.

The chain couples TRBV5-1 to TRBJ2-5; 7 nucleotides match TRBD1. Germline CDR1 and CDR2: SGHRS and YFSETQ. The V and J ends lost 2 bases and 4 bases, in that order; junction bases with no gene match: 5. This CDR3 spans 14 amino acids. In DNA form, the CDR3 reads TGCGCCAGCAGCTTTAGACAGGGCCGAGAGACCCAGTACTTC. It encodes CASSFRQGRETQYF.

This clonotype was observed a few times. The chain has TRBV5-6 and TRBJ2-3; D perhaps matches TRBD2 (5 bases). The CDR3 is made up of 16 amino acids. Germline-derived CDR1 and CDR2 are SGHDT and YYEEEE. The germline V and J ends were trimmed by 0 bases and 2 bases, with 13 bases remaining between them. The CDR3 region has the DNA TGTGCCAGCAGCTTGGATGGGGAGCGGTTCACAGATACGCAGTATTTT. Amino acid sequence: CASSLDGERFTDTQYF.

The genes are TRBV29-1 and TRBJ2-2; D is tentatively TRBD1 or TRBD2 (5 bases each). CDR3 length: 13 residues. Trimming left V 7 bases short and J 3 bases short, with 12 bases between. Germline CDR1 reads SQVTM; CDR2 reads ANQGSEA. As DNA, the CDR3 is TGCAGCGCTGGGGGTCGGGACACCGGGGAGCTGTTTTTT. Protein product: CSAGGRDTGELFF.

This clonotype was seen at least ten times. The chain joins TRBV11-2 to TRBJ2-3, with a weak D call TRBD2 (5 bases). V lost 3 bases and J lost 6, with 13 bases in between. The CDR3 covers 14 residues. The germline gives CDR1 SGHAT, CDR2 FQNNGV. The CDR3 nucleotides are TGTGCCAGCAGCTTCCTCCTCGGGGAGGATACGCAGTATTTT. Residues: CASSFLLGEDTQYF.

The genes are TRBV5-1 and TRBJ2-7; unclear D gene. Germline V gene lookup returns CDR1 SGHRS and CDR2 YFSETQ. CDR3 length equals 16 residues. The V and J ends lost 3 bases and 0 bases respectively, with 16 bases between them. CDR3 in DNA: TGCGCCAGCAGCTCTAAGTCCGGTAGAAGCTCCTACGAGCAGTACTTC. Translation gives CASSSKSGRSSYEQYF.

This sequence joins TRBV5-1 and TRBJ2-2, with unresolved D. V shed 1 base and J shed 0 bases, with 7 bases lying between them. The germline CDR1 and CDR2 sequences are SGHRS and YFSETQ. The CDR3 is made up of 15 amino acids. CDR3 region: CASSLRQANTGELFF. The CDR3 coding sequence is TGCGCCAGCAGCTTGAGGCAGGCGAACACCGGGGAGCTGTTTTTT.

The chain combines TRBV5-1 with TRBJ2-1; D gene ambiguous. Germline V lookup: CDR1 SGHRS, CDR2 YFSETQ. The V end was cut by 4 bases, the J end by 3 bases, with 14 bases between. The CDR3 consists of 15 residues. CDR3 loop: CASSTSGRLYNEQFF. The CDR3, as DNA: TGCGCCAGCAGCACCTCTGGGCGGCTCTACAATGAGCAGTTCTTC.

The CDR3 is CASSLYRGTYEQYF. DNA for the CDR3: TGTGCCAGCAGTTTATACAGGGGGACCTACGAGCAGTACTTC. The rearrangement links TRBV27 to TRBJ2-7; 8 bases are shared with TRBD1. V trimming: 1 base; J trimming: 2 bases; junction bases outside the gene matches: 1. CDR3 size: 14 residues. In germline, CDR1 is MNHEY, CDR2 SMNVEV (reference sequence).

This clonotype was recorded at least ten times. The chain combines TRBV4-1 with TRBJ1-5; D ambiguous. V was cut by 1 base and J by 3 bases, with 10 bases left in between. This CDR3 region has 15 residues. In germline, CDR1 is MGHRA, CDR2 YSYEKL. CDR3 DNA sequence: TGCGCCAGCAGCCAAGTTTGGGCCATCAATCAGCCCCAGCATTTT. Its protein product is CASSQVWAINQPQHF.

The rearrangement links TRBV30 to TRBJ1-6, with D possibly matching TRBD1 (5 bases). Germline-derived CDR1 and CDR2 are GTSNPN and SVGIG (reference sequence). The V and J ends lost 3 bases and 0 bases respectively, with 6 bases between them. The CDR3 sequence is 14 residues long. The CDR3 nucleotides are TGTGCCTGGAGCGACAGCTCCTATAATTCACCCCTCCACTTT. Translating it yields CAWSDSSYNSPLHF.

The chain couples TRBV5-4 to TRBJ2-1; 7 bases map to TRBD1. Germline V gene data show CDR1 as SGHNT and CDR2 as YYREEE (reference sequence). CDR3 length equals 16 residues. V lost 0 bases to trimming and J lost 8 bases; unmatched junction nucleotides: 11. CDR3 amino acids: CASSLGLTGMGDEQFF. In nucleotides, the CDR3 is TGTGCCAGCAGCTTGGGCCTGACAGGGATGGGGGATGAGCAGTTCTTC.

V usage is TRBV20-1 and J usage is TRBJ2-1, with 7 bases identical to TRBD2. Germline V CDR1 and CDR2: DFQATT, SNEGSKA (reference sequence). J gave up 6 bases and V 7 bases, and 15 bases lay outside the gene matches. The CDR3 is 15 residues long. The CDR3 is CSGTRIAGESNEQFF. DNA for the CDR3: TGCAGTGGTACTCGGATCGCGGGGGAATCCAATGAGCAGTTCTTC.

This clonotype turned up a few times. CDR3 bases: TGTGCCAGCAGTTACGATCGGGGGACCCAGTACTTC. This encodes CASSYDRGTQYF. The chain has TRBV6-2 or TRBV6-3 and TRBJ2-5, with D tentatively TRBD2 (5 bases). The germline gives CDR1 MNHEY, CDR2 SVGEGT. CDR3 length: 12 residues. Trimming shortened V by 2 bases and J by 7 bases, and 8 bases separated the two germline ends.

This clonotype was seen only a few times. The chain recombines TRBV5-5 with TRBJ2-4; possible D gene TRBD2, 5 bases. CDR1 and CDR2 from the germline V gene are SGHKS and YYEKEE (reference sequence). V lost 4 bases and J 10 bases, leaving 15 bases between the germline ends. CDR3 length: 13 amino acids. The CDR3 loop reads CASSLPPGSIQYF. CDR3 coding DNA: TGTGCCAGCAGCCTTCCTCCTGGGAGTATTCAGTACTTC.

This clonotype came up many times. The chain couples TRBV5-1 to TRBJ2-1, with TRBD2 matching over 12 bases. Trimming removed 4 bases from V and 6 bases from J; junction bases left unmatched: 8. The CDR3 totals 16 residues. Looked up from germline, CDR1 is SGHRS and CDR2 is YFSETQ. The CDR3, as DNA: TGCGCCAGCAGCCCAGTGACTAGCGGGAGTGGCAATGAGCAGTTCTTC. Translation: CASSPVTSGSGNEQFF. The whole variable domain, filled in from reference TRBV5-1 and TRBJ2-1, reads KAGVTQTPRYLIKTRGQQVTLSCSPISGHRSVSWYQQTPGQGLQFLFEYFSETQRNKGNFPGRFSGRQFSNSRSEMNVSTLELGDSALYLCASSPVTSGSGNEQFFGPGTRLTVL.

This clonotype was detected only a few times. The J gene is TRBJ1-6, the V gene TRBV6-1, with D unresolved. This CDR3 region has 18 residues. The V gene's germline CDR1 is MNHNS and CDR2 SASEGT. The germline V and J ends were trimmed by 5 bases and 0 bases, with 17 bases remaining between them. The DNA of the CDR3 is TGTGCCAGCAGTCCGGTTACCGTTAGGAGCTCCTATAATTCACCCCTCCACTTT. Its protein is CASSPVTVRSSYNSPLHF.

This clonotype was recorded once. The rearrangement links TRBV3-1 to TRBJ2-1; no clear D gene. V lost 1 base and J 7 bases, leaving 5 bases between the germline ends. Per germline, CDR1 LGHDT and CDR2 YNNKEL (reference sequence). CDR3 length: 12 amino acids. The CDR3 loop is CASSQGWNEQFF. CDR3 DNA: TGTGCCAGCAGCCAAGGGTGGAATGAGCAGTTCTTC.

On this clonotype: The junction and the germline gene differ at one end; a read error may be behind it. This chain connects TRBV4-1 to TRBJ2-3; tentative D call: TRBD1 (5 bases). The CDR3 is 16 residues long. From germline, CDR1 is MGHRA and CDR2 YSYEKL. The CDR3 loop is CAMSPGWASRADTQYF. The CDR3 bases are TGTGCCATGAGCCCAGGGTGGGCTAGTCGGGCAGATACGCAGTATTTT.

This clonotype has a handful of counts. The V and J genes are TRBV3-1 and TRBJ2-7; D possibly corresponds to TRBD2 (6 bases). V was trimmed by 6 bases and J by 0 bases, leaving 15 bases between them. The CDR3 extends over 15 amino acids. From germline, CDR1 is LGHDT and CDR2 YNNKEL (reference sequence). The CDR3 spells CASSSPGLGSYEQYF. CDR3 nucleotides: TGTGCCAGCAGTTCTCCGGGACTGGGCTCCTACGAGCAGTACTTC.

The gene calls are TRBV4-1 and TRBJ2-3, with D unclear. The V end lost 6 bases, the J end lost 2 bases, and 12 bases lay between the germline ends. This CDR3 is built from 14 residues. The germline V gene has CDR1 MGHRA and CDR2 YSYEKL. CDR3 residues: CASSGWGSTDTQYF. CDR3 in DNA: TGCGCCAGCAGTGGATGGGGTTCCACAGATACGCAGTATTTT.

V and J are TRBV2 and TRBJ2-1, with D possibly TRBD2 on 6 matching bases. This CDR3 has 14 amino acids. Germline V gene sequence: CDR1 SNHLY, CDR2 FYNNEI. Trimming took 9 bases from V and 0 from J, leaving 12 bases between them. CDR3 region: CASTTTSSYNEQFF. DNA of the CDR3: TGTGCCAGTACCACGACTAGCTCCTACAATGAGCAGTTCTTC.